A selection of T cell receptor beta chains follows, all from one sample in a study of cytomegalovirus exposure and HLA in healthy donors. Produced via immunoSEQ multiplex PCR; TCRdb's table is partial and in-frame only. The sample lists about 74,000 clones; 94% were seen once. The sequenced material came from PBMCs. The receptors come from a woman younger than 35 in good health and CMV-seropositive. The CDR3 runs from the conserved cysteine through the conserved F or W. Fields, in order: J gene, V gene, D gene, CDR3 DNA, CDR3 protein. D genes are given only for firm matches.

j_gene: TRBJ1-6; v_gene: TRBV19; d_gene: TRBD1; CDR3nt: TGTGCCAGTAGCGAACAGGGGACAGGTTCACCCCTCCACTTT; CDR3aa: CASSEQGTGSPLHF
j_gene: TRBJ1-4; v_gene: TRBV12-2; d_gene: -; CDR3nt: TGTGCAAGTCGCCACAGGGGAAATGAAAAACTGTTTTTT; CDR3aa: CASRHRGNEKLFF
j_gene: TRBJ1-3; v_gene: TRBV19; d_gene: -; CDR3nt: TGTGCCAGTAGTTCCCAGGTACCCTCTGGAAACACCATATATTTT; CDR3aa: CASSSQVPSGNTIYF
j_gene: TRBJ2-7; v_gene: TRBV12-5; d_gene: -; CDR3nt: TGTGCTAGTGGTACCCCCGAGGAGGGACAGAGCTACGAGCAGTACTTC; CDR3aa: CASGTPEEGQSYEQYF
j_gene: TRBJ2-2; v_gene: TRBV6-1; d_gene: -; CDR3nt: TGTGCCAGCAGTCCCGATCGGGGCACCGGGGAGCTGTTTTTT; CDR3aa: CASSPDRGTGELFF
j_gene: TRBJ1-5; v_gene: TRBV10-3; d_gene: -; CDR3nt: TGTGCCATCAGTGGGACAGATGGAAGGGGCAATCAGCCCCAGCATTTT; CDR3aa: CAISGTDGRGNQPQHF
j_gene: TRBJ2-2; v_gene: TRBV6-5; d_gene: -; CDR3nt: TGTGCCAGCAGTTTACAGGGTTGGACCGGGGAGCTGTTTTTT; CDR3aa: CASSLQGWTGELFF
j_gene: TRBJ2-7; v_gene: TRBV27; d_gene: TRBD1; CDR3nt: TGTGCCAGCAGTTTGAGGGCGTTAGGCGGACAGGCTACTACCAGCTCCTACGAGCAGTACTTC; CDR3aa: CASSLRALGGQATTSSYEQYF
j_gene: TRBJ2-1; v_gene: TRBV15; d_gene: TRBD2; CDR3nt: TGTGCCACCAGCAGAGATAGGACTAGCGGAGAGCAGTTCTTC; CDR3aa: CATSRDRTSGEQFF
j_gene: TRBJ2-4; v_gene: TRBV19; d_gene: TRBD1; CDR3nt: TGTGCCAGTAGTTCAACAGGGGAACTAGCCAAAAACATTCAGTACTTC; CDR3aa: CASSSTGELAKNIQYF
j_gene: TRBJ1-4; v_gene: TRBV7-9; d_gene: TRBD1; CDR3nt: TGTGCCAGCAGCTTCTCCGGGACAGGGGGCTTTTCGACTAATGAAAAACTGTTTTTT; CDR3aa: CASSFSGTGGFSTNEKLFF
j_gene: TRBJ1-2; v_gene: TRBV29-1; d_gene: -; CDR3nt: TGCAGCGTTGGGCCACCTAGGAAGGAAGGCTACACCTTC; CDR3aa: CSVGPPRKEGYTF
j_gene: TRBJ2-7; v_gene: TRBV5-1; d_gene: TRBD1; CDR3nt: TGCGCCAGCAGACAGGGGCCCGAACCCCCCTACGAGCAGTACTTC; CDR3aa: CASRQGPEPPYEQYF